This TCR beta chain was sequenced during a study of blood T cells in healthy people across ages. Broader study findings: PBMCs were not sorted, which prevented a conclusive comparison of naive versus antigen-experienced cells. Higher diversity and more naive CD4+ cells were features of long-lived donors, compared to aged donors.

In its sample, this clonotype was seen a few times. Its antigen is not known. A second PCR, run for about 7 to 11 cycles, used a sample-barcoded 5' primer plus a J-beta primer mix. Via MiXCR, TCRdb re-called the 5' RACE reads, giving one row per CDR3 protein. This repertoire shows roughly 800,000 distinct CDR3 sequences, around a quarter found once; its top ten account for more than 3%. Trimming removed 0 bases at V and 2 bases at J, with 14 bases between. This CDR3 region has 16 residues. Germline loops: CDR1 SEHNR, CDR2 FQNEAQ (reference sequence). The same data also went into a second study, on T cells of mothers and their children.

The specimen sequenced was blood. The J gene is TRBJ2-7, the V gene TRBV7-9; the D gene is possibly TRBD2 (5 bases). This sequence was found in a boy younger than 18 in good health. CDR3 amino acids: CASSLASAGYTYEQYF. CDR3 nucleotides: TGTGCCAGCAGCTTAGCCTCTGCGGGCTACACCTACGAGCAGTACTTC.